Shown below are 16 T cell receptor beta chains from a single sample sequenced in a study of CD4 T cells in relation to SARS-CoV-2 and coronaviruses. Assay used: immunoSEQ multiplex PCR; TCRdb lists only in-frame clones, some missing. The repertoire has approximately 17,000 clones, about 80% of them found once; the top ten carry 11%. CD4+ T cells from unexposed donors were obtained before the COVID-19 pandemic (2011-2018). CD4+ T cells were isolated from the cells after about 11 days of culture. No antigens are known for them. Sequenced: CD4+ T cells from PBMCs, cultured in vitro. These TCRs come from a human donor in good health.

Only a few counts were recorded for this clone. The chain recombines TRBV5-8 with TRBJ1-2; a weak D match, TRBD1 (5 bases). Trimming took 9 bases from V and 1 from J, leaving 25 bases between them. The CDR3 is 17 amino acids. Germline CDR1 and CDR2: SGHTS and YDEGEE. The CDR3: CANPNRDLPRNNYGYTF. In DNA form, the CDR3 reads TGTGCCAACCCAAACCGGGACCTCCCGCGAAATAACTATGGCTACACCTTC.

The chain links TRBV18 to TRBJ1-5, with D maybe TRBD1 (5 bases). There are 15 residues in the CDR3. Per germline, CDR1 KGHSH and CDR2 LQKENI. Trimming removed 3 bases at V and 3 bases at J, with 12 bases between. The CDR3 spells CASSPPGGTNQPQHF. DNA for the CDR3: TGTGCCAGCTCACCGCCTGGAGGGACCAATCAGCCCCAGCATTTT.

The chain couples TRBV6-5 to TRBJ2-3; 13 bases agree with TRBD2. Germline CDR1 MNHEY, CDR2 SVGAGI. The CDR3 loop spans 15 amino acids. J lost 4 bases, V lost 8 bases, and 6 bases had no gene match. The CDR3 loop is CASGTSGRAPDTQYF. CDR3 nucleotides: TGTGCCAGCGGAACTAGCGGGAGGGCCCCAGATACGCAGTATTTT.

CDR3 amino acids: CASSLEPGGQPQHF. CDR3 nucleotide sequence: TGTGCCAGCAGCCTGGAGCCGGGCGGTCAGCCCCAGCATTTT. The chain has TRBV3-1 (or the pseudogene TRBV3-2) and TRBJ1-5; unclear D gene. Germline assignment: CDR1 LGHDT and CDR2 YNNKEL (reference sequence). Trimming pared 4 bases from V and 6 bases from J, leaving 13 bases between. This CDR3 spans 14 amino acids.

The V call is TRBV2, the J call TRBJ2-1; 13 nucleotides line up with TRBD2. Per the germline V gene, CDR1 is SNHLY and CDR2 is FYNNEI. The junction had 8 bases not matched to a gene; V was cut back by 4 bases and J by 5 bases. The CDR3 consists of 17 residues. CDR3 loop: CASSALTSGGINNEQFF. The CDR3 nucleotides are TGTGCCAGCAGTGCGTTGACTAGCGGGGGGATAAACAATGAGCAGTTCTTC.

In its sample, this clone was seen a few times. This sequence joins TRBV6-5 and TRBJ1-1; unclear D gene. The ends were cut back, 6 bases at V and 1 base at J, with 12 bases in the middle. The CDR3 totals 14 residues. The germline V gene encodes CDR1 MNHEY and CDR2 SVGAGI. The CDR3 region is CASRPLWGNTEAFF. In DNA form, the CDR3 reads TGTGCCAGCAGACCACTGTGGGGGAACACTGAAGCTTTCTTT.

Details on this clone: Germline and junction disagree at one end, which may indicate a read error. DNA of the CDR3: TGTGCCAGCAGCTTGGGACAGGGCACATATACGCAGTATTTT. Residues: CASSLGQGTYTQYF. The chain is built from TRBV11-2 and TRBJ2-3; 9 positions match TRBD1. CDR1 is SGHAT, CDR2 FQNNGV, per germline. The CDR3 spans 14 residues.

This clone was found once. The chain combines TRBV2 with TRBJ1-2; D perhaps matches TRBD1 (6 bases). The V end lost 8 bases, the J end lost 5 bases, and 18 bases lay between the germline ends. CDR3 size: 14 residues. The V gene's germline CDR1 is SNHLY and CDR2 FYNNEI. In nucleotides, the CDR3 is TGTGCCAGCTGGGGTGGGACAAGGAGTTATGGCTACACCTTC. It encodes CASWGGTRSYGYTF.

The chain combines TRBV18 with TRBJ2-5; possibly TRBD2 for D (5 bases). The ends were cut back, 5 bases at V and 11 bases at J, with 12 bases in the middle. CDR1 KGHSH and CDR2 LQKENI come from the germline V gene. The CDR3 length is 11 residues. The CDR3 DNA reads TGTGCCAGCTCAGGCGGGCTAAAACAGTACTTC. Its protein product is CASSGGLKQYF.

This clone was observed a few times. This sequence joins TRBV20-1 and TRBJ2-5, with D perhaps matching TRBD2 (5 bases). This CDR3 comprises 11 residues. From germline, CDR1 is DFQATT and CDR2 SNEGSKA (reference sequence). V lost 4 bases and J lost 7, with 10 bases in between. The CDR3 reads CSAIRAGTQYF. The CDR3 nucleotides read TGCAGTGCTATCCGGGCGGGGACCCAGTACTTC.

The genes are TRBV6-1 and TRBJ2-7; D ambiguous. The CDR3 consists of 14 residues. V was shortened by 3 bases and J by 1 base, with 10 bases between the two germline ends. Germline CDR1 reads MNHNS; CDR2 reads SASEGT. CDR3 nucleotide sequence: TGTGCCAGCAGTGACGGTGCGTGGTCCTACGAGCAGTACTTC. Translation: CASSDGAWSYEQYF.

The chain couples TRBV6-5 to TRBJ2-6; TRBD2 agrees at 7 bases. The ends lost 2 bases at V and 2 bases at J; junction bases unmatched: 3. This CDR3 spans 16 amino acids. The germline gives CDR1 MNHEY, CDR2 SVGAGI. The CDR3 loop reads CASSYNRGAGANVLTF. In nucleotides, the CDR3 is TGTGCCAGCAGTTACAACCGGGGGGCTGGGGCCAACGTCCTGACTTTC.

This clone was recorded a few times. The chain is built from TRBV9 and TRBJ2-1; 14 nucleotides line up with TRBD2. From germline, CDR1 is SGDLS and CDR2 YYNGEE. The CDR3 runs to 15 residues. Trimming removed 3 bases from V and 6 bases from J; junction bases left unmatched: 2. CDR3 residues: CASSEGLAGVNEQFF. The CDR3 nucleotides read TGTGCCAGCAGCGAGGGACTAGCGGGGGTCAATGAGCAGTTCTTC.

The V and J genes are TRBV5-1 and TRBJ2-7, with TRBD1 matching over 9 bases. The CDR3 extends over 15 amino acids. Germline CDR1 is SGHRS and CDR2 is YFSETQ. J gave up 6 bases and V 3 bases, and 10 bases lay outside the gene matches. CDR3 in amino acids: CASSSRPGQGVEQYF. The CDR3 DNA reads as TGCGCCAGCAGCTCCCGACCGGGACAGGGAGTCGAGCAGTACTTC. The whole variable domain, filled in from reference TRBV5-1 and TRBJ2-7, reads KAGVTQTPRYLIKTRGQQVTLSCSPISGHRSVSWYQQTPGQGLQFLFEYFSETQRNKGNFPGRFSGRQFSNSRSEMNVSTLELGDSALYLCASSSRPGQGVEQYFGPGTRLTVT.

V and J are TRBV10-1 and TRBJ1-5; D is ambiguous. Trimming cost V 7 bases and J 4 bases, with 8 bases left between them. The germline V gene encodes CDR1 WNHNN and CDR2 SYGVQD (reference sequence). The CDR3 contains 12 residues. CDR3 in amino acids: CASKQTNQPQHF. CDR3 sequence (DNA): TGCGCCAGCAAACAGACAAATCAGCCCCAGCATTTT.

The V call is TRBV7-2, the J call TRBJ1-1; no definite D call. The V gene lost 0 bases and the J gene lost 8 bases, with 13 bases spanning the gap. The CDR3 is made up of 14 amino acids. Germline V lookup: CDR1 SGHTA, CDR2 FQGNSA. The DNA of the CDR3 is TGTGCCAGCAGCTTAGCGGTTGTAGGAAACGAAGCTTTCTTT. Amino acids: CASSLAVVGNEAFF.